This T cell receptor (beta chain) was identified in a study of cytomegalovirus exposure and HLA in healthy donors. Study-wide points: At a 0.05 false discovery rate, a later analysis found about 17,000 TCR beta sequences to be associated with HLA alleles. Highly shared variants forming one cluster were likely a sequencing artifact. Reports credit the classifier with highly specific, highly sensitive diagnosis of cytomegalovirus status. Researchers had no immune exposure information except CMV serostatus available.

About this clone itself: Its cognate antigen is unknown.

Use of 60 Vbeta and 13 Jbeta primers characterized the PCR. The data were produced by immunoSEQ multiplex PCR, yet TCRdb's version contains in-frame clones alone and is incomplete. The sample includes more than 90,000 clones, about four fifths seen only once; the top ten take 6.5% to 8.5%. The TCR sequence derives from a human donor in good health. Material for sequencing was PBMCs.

DNA for the CDR3: TGTGCCAGCAGTGAAGAAACGGTTGCAACTAATGAAAAACTGTTTTTT. Amino acid sequence: CASSEETVATNEKLFF. This sequence joins TRBV2 and TRBJ1-4, with D unclear. Trimming removed 1 base from V and 0 bases from J, with 9 bases in between. Germline CDR1 and CDR2: SNHLY and FYNNEI. The CDR3 has 16 residues.